One and the same sample provided the 15 T cell receptor beta chains below, sequenced in a study of blood T cell repertoires in COVID-19. Repertoires were generated with immunoSEQ multiplex PCR, while TCRdb's copy carries only in-frame clones and drops some. The repertoire holds roughly 200,000 clones, with about 91% as singletons. Sequencing used peripheral blood. The origin of the receptors is a woman under 40 with acute or convalescent COVID-19.

J is TRBJ2-3 and V is TRBV5-1; D may be TRBD1 (7 bases). Trimming took off 2 bases at V and 5 bases at J, with 15 bases between the two ends. This CDR3 has 15 amino acids. The germline gives CDR1 SGHRS, CDR2 YFSETQ. The CDR3 DNA reads as TGCGCCAGCAGCTTCGCCGGGACAGCGGGAGATACGCAGTATTTT. Amino acids: CASSFAGTAGDTQYF.

The rearrangement uses TRBV6-5 and TRBJ2-5, with D uncertain. The length of the CDR3 is 13 residues. The germline V gene has CDR1 MNHEY and CDR2 SVGAGI. The V gene lost 6 bases and the J gene lost 1 base, with 9 bases spanning the gap. The CDR3 loop reads CASSPGFQETQYF. CDR3 DNA sequence: TGTGCCAGCAGCCCAGGATTCCAAGAGACCCAGTACTTC.

J is TRBJ1-3 and V is TRBV23-1; D is perhaps TRBD1 (5 bases). TRBV23-1 is assigned to the ORF class and has an uncertain function. The CDR3 runs 18 residues. Trimming pared 8 bases from V and 4 bases from J, leaving 27 bases between. This chain's CDR3 is CASSARPGPSGGGNTIYF. CDR3 nucleotides: TGCGCCAGCTCAGCCCGGCCCGGGCCCTCGGGGGGAGGAAACACCATATATTTT.

The V call is TRBV5-1, the J call TRBJ2-2; TRBD1 aligns across 7 bases. The CDR3 covers 16 residues. In germline, CDR1 is SGHRS, CDR2 YFSETQ. J was trimmed by 1 base and V by 5 bases; bases with no gene match: 8. The CDR3 DNA reads TGCGCCAGCAGTCCAATCACAGGGGTGAACACCGGGGAGCTGTTTTTT. It translates to CASSPITGVNTGELFF.

The rearrangement links TRBV7-3 to TRBJ1-2, with D unresolved. Germline values: CDR1 SGHTA, CDR2 FQGTGA. The CDR3 is 12 residues long. The V and J ends lost 5 bases and 6 bases respectively, with 10 bases between them. This chain's CDR3 is CASSPNTDGYTF. The DNA for the CDR3 is TGTGCCAGCAGCCCGAATACGGATGGCTACACCTTC.

This chain connects TRBV16 to TRBJ1-2; tentative D call: TRBD1 (6 bases). This CDR3 comprises 15 residues. V was clipped by 4 bases and J by 2 bases, with 14 bases between them. Germline V gene data show CDR1 as KGHSY and CDR2 as FQNENV. This CDR3 reads CASSPDSRTNYGYTF. The DNA for the CDR3 is TGTGCCAGCAGCCCGGACAGTAGAACAAACTATGGCTACACCTTC.

The sample holds one count of this clone. This sequence joins TRBV3-1 (or the pseudogene TRBV3-2) and TRBJ2-1, with D possibly matching TRBD2 (6 bases). Per the germline V gene, CDR1 is LGHDT and CDR2 is YNNKEL (reference sequence). The CDR3 loop spans 14 amino acids. Trimming cost V 0 bases and J 12 bases, with 15 bases left between them. The chain's CDR3 is CASSQDRTISSQFF. The DNA of the CDR3 is TGTGCCAGCAGCCAAGATAGGACTATTTCTTCGCAGTTCTTC.

The J gene is TRBJ2-1, the V gene TRBV9; 7 positions agree with TRBD2. The V and J ends lost 3 bases and 2 bases, in that order; junction bases with no gene match: 5. CDR3 length: 15 residues. The germline V gene encodes CDR1 SGDLS and CDR2 YYNGEE. The CDR3 region has the DNA TGTGCCAGCAGCGGACCCGGGACTACCTACAATGAGCAGTTCTTC. Protein product: CASSGPGTTYNEQFF.

The chain is built from TRBV6-5 and TRBJ2-1; TRBD2 aligns across 7 bases. Germline CDR1 MNHEY, CDR2 SVGAGI. V shed 9 bases, J shed 9 bases, and the junction held 17 bases outside the gene matches. This CDR3 has 15 amino acids. The CDR3 loop reads CASLGRETLSGEQFF. CDR3 nucleotides: TGTGCCAGTCTGGGGCGGGAGACCTTAAGCGGTGAGCAGTTCTTC.

The CDR3 loop reads CASSINNRGGYTF. The DNA for the CDR3 is TGTGCCAGCAGTATAAACAACAGGGGAGGCTACACCTTC. The chain recombines TRBV2 with TRBJ1-2; TRBD1 aligns across 7 bases. The ends lost 5 bases at V and 8 bases at J; junction bases unmatched: 8. Germline lookup yields CDR1 SNHLY and CDR2 FYNNEI. The CDR3 contains 13 residues.

The V call is TRBV7-8, the J call TRBJ1-4, with no clear D. The CDR3 runs 14 residues. Germline V CDR1 and CDR2: SGHVS, FQNEAQ. Between the trimmed V and J ends, which lost 1 base and 8 bases, there was a span of 11 bases. Written as DNA, the CDR3 is TGTGCCAGCAGCTTAGAACCGGAGAGGGAAAAACTGTTTTTT. Residues: CASSLEPEREKLFF. Full variable domain (remainder filled in from reference TRBV7-8 and TRBJ1-4): GAGVSQSPRYKVAKRGQDVALRCDPISGHVSLFWYQQALGQGPEFLTYFQNEAQLDKSGLPSDRFFAERPEGSVSTLKIQRTQQEDSAVYLCASSLEPEREKLFFGSGTQLSVL.

V is TRBV2 and J is TRBJ1-6; D may be TRBD1 (6 bases). Germline CDR1 is SNHLY and CDR2 is FYNNEI. The CDR3 loop spans 13 amino acids. V was cut by 8 bases and J by 8 bases, with 13 bases left in between. The CDR3 DNA reads as TGTGCCAGCGTTCTGGGGGCAGATTCACCCCTCCACTTT. Translating gives CASVLGADSPLHF.

The chain employs TRBV6-5 and TRBJ2-7; 8 nucleotides agree with TRBD1. Germline V CDR1 and CDR2: MNHEY, SVGAGI. The CDR3 contains 13 residues. V was pared by 6 bases and J by 3 bases, with 4 bases of the junction left unmatched. Here the CDR3 DNA reads TGTGCCAGCAGACGGACAGGGCTCTACGAGCAGTACTTC. Its translation: CASRRTGLYEQYF.

The rearrangement joins TRBV11-3 to TRBJ2-1; tentatively, D is TRBD2 (5 bases). Germline V lookup: CDR1 SGHNT, CDR2 YENEEA. The CDR3 runs 15 residues. Trimming removed 2 bases from V and 7 bases from J, with 15 bases in between. Here the CDR3 reads CASSLRASRANEQFF. In DNA form, the CDR3 reads TGTGCCAGCAGCTTACGGGCTAGCCGGGCGAATGAGCAGTTCTTC. The entire variable domain, with the rest obtained from reference TRBV11-3 and TRBJ2-1, is as follows: EAGVVQSPRYKIIEKKQPVAFWCNPISGHNTLYWYLQNLGQGPELLIRYENEEAVDDSQLPKDRFSAERLKGVDSTLKIQPAELGDSAVYLCASSLRASRANEQFFGPGTRLTVL.

The chain is built from TRBV20-1 and TRBJ2-5; 7 bases map to TRBD2. The CDR3 is 14 residues long. V was pared by 3 bases and J by 3 bases, with 7 bases of the junction left unmatched. Germline V lookup: CDR1 DFQATT, CDR2 SNEGSKA (reference sequence). The CDR3 nucleotides are TGCAGTGCTAGTTCTTCGGGAGGAAAAGAGACCCAGTACTTC. It is translated as CSASSSGGKETQYF.